This T cell receptor (beta chain) was sequenced for a study of blood T cell repertoires in COVID-19. Generated by immunoSEQ multiplex PCR, the TCRdb table keeps only in-frame clones and is missing some. The table records some 120,000 clones, 90% of them present only once. Trimming took off 0 bases at V and 3 bases at J, with 17 bases between the two ends. The germline gives CDR1 KGHSH, CDR2 LQKENI. This CDR3 has 17 amino acids. The receptor's source is a human donor with active COVID-19. The donor label of this sample is uncertain. The sequencing input was peripheral blood. The chain combines TRBV18 with TRBJ1-2; D is unclear. The CDR3 nucleotides are TGTGCCAGCTCACCACCGGTGCAGCAATCGGGGTACTATGGCTACACCTTC. This translates into CASSPPVQQSGYYGYTF.